This TCR beta chain was documented in a study of response to subunit inactivated influenza vaccine. Study results and limitations: Authors proposed each seasonal influenza vaccination draws in few new T cells.

One entry per CDR3 protein, called by TCRdb with MiXCR from the RT-PCR reads. The table shows 500,000 to 600,000 distinct CDR3 sequences, with over 9.5% occurring only once. Trimming took off 3 bases at V and 1 base at J, with 10 bases between the two ends. CDR1 is SQVTM and CDR2 is ANQGSEA in the germline V gene. The CDR3 is made up of 13 amino acids. About this clonotype: Its antigen is currently unknown.

This specimen consisted of PBMCs from blood, obtained on the day of vaccination. The receptor's source is a man in his forties or fifties who received an inactivated influenza vaccine. The V call is TRBV29-1, the J call TRBJ2-7, with D possibly being TRBD1 (5 bases). The chain's CDR3 is CSVDLAGSYEQYF. CDR3 in DNA: TGCAGCGTTGATCTTGCAGGGTCCTACGAGCAGTACTTC.